This is a list of T cell receptor beta chains from one sample in a study of T and B cells in COVID-19 patients. TCRdb recomputed calls from the multiplex PCR reads with MiXCR, one row per CDR3 protein. This sample has roughly 9,400 distinct CDR3 sequences, with 25% to 30% found just once. The material sequenced was blood. Receptor source: a human donor who had recovered from COVID-19. Each CDR3 is given without its conserved first and last residue. D genes are given only for firm matches.

ASSPTYPSGLAGGVNEQF 18 TRBJ2-1 TRBV6-4 TRBD2
AIAGVQLTDTQY 12 TRBJ2-3 TRBV7-2 TRBD2
ATSDSRTDGGEAF 13 TRBJ1-1 TRBV24-1 .
AWSIGDTGELF 11 TRBJ2-2 TRBV30 .
AWSISDGVGYT 11 TRBJ1-2 TRBV30 .
ASSLGQSNTGELF 13 TRBJ2-2 TRBV12-3/TRBV12-4 TRBD1
ASSLSGSSGEQF 12 TRBJ2-1 TRBV4-3 TRBD2
ASSLRGGAAYEQY 13 TRBJ2-7 TRBV5-1 TRBD2
ASSPTVNYGYT 11 TRBJ1-2 TRBV18 .
SARTPYSNQPQH 12 TRBJ1-5 TRBV20-1 .
ASSPPGLVHTGELF 14 TRBJ2-2 TRBV5-4 TRBD2
ASSSSLGVGLQETQY 15 TRBJ2-5 TRBV5-4 .
ASSPFETGEKLF 12 TRBJ1-4 TRBV18 .
ASSHGTLNTEAF 12 TRBJ1-1 TRBV6-5 .
ASSLGQFNSPLH 12 TRBJ1-6 TRBV12-3/TRBV12-4 TRBD1
ASSALSGTGPYEQY 14 TRBJ2-7 TRBV27 TRBD1
ASSLLAGASTDTQY 14 TRBJ2-3 TRBV7-6 TRBD2
ASSTRTGGTMDTDTQY 16 TRBJ2-3 TRBV27 TRBD1
ASRGAASGNTIY 12 TRBJ1-3 TRBV12-3/TRBV12-4 .
ASSLARGAGGPDTQY 15 TRBJ2-3 TRBV7-6 TRBD1
ASSPPGMDSGNTIY 14 TRBJ1-3 TRBV18 .
ARSRGGYEQY 10 TRBJ2-7 TRBV5-6 TRBD2
ASSQERLAVNTGELF 15 TRBJ2-2 TRBV4-3 TRBD2
ASYSETAYNEQF 12 TRBJ2-1 TRBV18 .
ASSSRAGRLGDQETQY 16 TRBJ2-5 TRBV6-2/TRBV6-3 .
ASSDMGGALGGDTQY 15 TRBJ2-3 TRBV27 TRBD2
ASSLQVEAF 9 TRBJ1-1 TRBV7-2 .
ASSPSGTSGREEQY 14 TRBJ2-7 TRBV18 TRBD2
ASSLRDGANVLT 12 TRBJ2-6 TRBV27 .
ASTPSADSNQPQH 13 TRBJ1-5 TRBV6-5 .
ASSQDTGYYEKLF 13 TRBJ1-4 TRBV14 .
ASSLIGTGSSYNEQF 15 TRBJ2-1 TRBV2 TRBD1
ASSLRPRDRGYTGELF 16 TRBJ2-2 TRBV14 TRBD1
ASSYSQGQGGLDIQY 15 TRBJ2-4 TRBV6-2/TRBV6-3 TRBD1
AWSVLRSSGNTIY 13 TRBJ1-3 TRBV30 .
ASSKAPGQGPSETQY 15 TRBJ2-5 TRBV19 TRBD1
ASSPPGGDGYT 11 TRBJ1-2 TRBV13 .
ASSLMVAPNEQY 12 TRBJ2-7 TRBV5-6 .
ASSVAGGYEQY 11 TRBJ2-7 TRBV6-5 TRBD2
ASSPGGLQETQY 12 TRBJ2-5 TRBV18 .
ASSSGQGYQPQH 12 TRBJ1-5 TRBV12-3/TRBV12-4 TRBD1
ASSSLNPPRGTEAF 14 TRBJ1-1 TRBV27 .
SATLASNEQF 10 TRBJ2-1 TRBV20-1 .
ASSLRQGRVTEAF 13 TRBJ1-1 TRBV6-6 TRBD1
AWSARGGNTEAF 12 TRBJ1-1 TRBV30 .
ASSLREGPYEQY 12 TRBJ2-7 TRBV27 TRBD2
ASSLGRAGDTQY 12 TRBJ2-3 TRBV5-6 .
ASSQELAGGTDTQY 14 TRBJ2-3 TRBV4-2 TRBD2
AIARAGAFEQY 11 TRBJ2-7 TRBV6-5 .
ARSLEGRIWETQY 13 TRBJ2-5 TRBV5-3 .
ASSQGAGASYEQY 13 TRBJ2-7 TRBV18 .
ASSPRGAPHPISSYEQY 17 TRBJ2-7 TRBV27 .
SAGLMNTEAF 10 TRBJ1-1 TRBV29-1 .
AWSGGDRGNSPLH 13 TRBJ1-6 TRBV30 TRBD1
ASSEAGIGETQY 12 TRBJ2-5 TRBV5-5 .
ASSLQGGGYT 10 TRBJ1-2 TRBV6-5 TRBD1
ASSEVHQGSYNEQF 14 TRBJ2-1 TRBV6-1 .